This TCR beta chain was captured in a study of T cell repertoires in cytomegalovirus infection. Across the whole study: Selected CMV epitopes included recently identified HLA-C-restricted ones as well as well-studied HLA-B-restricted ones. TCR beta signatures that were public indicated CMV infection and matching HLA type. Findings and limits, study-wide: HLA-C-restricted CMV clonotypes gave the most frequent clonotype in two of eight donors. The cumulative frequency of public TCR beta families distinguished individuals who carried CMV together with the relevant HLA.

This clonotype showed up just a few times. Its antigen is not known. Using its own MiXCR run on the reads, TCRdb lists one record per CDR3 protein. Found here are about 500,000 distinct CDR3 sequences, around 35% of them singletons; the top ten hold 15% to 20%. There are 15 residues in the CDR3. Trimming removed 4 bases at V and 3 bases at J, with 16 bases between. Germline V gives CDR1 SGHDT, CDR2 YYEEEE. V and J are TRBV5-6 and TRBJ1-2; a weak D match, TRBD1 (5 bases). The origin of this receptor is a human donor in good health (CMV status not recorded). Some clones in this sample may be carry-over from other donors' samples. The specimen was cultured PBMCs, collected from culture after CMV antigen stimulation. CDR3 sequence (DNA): TGTGCCAGCAGCGGGACCGGGACGTCGGACTATGGCTACACCTTC. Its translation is CASSGTGTSDYGYTF. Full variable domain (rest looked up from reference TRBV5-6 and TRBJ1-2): DAGVTQSPTHLIKTRGQQVTLRCSPKSGHDTVSWYQQALGQGPQFIFQYYEEEERQRGNFPDRFSGHQFPNYSSELNVNALLLGDSALYLCASSGTGTSDYGYTFGSGTRLTVV.